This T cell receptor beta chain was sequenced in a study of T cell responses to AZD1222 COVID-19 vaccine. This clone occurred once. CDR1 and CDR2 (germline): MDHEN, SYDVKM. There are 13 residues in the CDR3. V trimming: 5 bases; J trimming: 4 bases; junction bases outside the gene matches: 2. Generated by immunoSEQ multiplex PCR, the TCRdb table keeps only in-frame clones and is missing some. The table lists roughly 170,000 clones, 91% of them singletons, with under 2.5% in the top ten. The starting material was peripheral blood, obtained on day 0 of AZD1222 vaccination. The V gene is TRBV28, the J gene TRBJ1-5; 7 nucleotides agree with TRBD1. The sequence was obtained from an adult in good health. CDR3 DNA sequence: TGTGCCAGCAGTGACAGGGCTAATCAGCCCCAGCATTTT. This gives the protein CASSDRANQPQHF.